The clone carrying this T cell receptor (beta chain) was detected many times. This sample was included in a study of early T cells in non-severe SARS-CoV-2 infection. The CDR3 spans 16 residues. J gave up 3 bases and V 2 bases, and 1 base lay outside the gene matches. Germline CDR1 reads MNHEY; CDR2 reads SVGAGI. TCRdb used MiXCR to reprocess the 5' RACE reads, holding one entry per CDR3 protein. The profile shows about 80,000 distinct CDR3 sequences, approximately 6% of them singletons. The sequence derives from an adult who was a healthcare worker with PCR-confirmed SARS-CoV-2 infection or an uninfected control (not recorded which). Sequenced input: whole blood. The chain joins TRBV6-5 to TRBJ1-6; TRBD1 matches at 10 bases. CDR3 region: CASSYRDRGYNSPLHF. CDR3 coding DNA: TGTGCCAGCAGTTACCGGGACAGGGGCTATAATTCACCCCTCCACTTT.